The present TCR beta chain was sequenced within a study of cytotoxic CD8 clonotypes in ibrutinib-treated CLL. Overall study context: Once patients had received a median about eleven months of treatment, range 6 to 36, response samples were obtained.

TCRdb's table, derived via immunoSEQ multiplex PCR, lists solely in-frame clones and lacks some. The data show 250,000 or so clones, 60% to 75% seen once. The J segment lost 6 bases and the V segment lost 4 bases, leaving 4 bases of the junction unmatched. Germline-derived CDR1 and CDR2 are ENHRY and SYGVKD. The CDR3 sequence is 15 residues long. The receptor's source is a human donor with chronic lymphocytic leukemia. The chain recombines TRBV10-3 with TRBJ2-3; 13 bases are shared with TRBD2. The specimen comprised PBMCs, sampled after 24 months of ibrutinib treatment. The DNA for the CDR3 is TGTGCCATCAGTGGGACTAGCGGGAGTCGGGATACGCAGTATTTT. Translation: CAISGTSGSRDTQYF.